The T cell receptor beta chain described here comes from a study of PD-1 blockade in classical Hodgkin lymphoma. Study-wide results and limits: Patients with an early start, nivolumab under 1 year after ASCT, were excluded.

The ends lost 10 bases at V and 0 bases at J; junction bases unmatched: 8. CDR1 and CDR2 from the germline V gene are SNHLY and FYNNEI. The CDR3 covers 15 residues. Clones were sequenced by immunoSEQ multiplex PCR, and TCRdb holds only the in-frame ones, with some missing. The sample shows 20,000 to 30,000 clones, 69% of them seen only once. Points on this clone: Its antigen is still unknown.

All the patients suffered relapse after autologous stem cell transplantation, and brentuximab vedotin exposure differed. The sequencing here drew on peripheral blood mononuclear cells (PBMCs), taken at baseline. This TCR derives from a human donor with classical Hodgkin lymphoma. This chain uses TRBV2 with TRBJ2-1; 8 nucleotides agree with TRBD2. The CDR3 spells CATRGAGGSYNEQFF. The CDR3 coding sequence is TGTGCCACCCGGGGGGCGGGGGGCTCCTACAATGAGCAGTTCTTC.